This T cell receptor beta chain derives from a study of blood T cell repertoires in COVID-19. Study summary: Samples came from the United States, Italy and Spain, spanning acute and convalescent COVID-19. The analysed material was cDNA or gDNA that came from T cells, B-cell-depleted T cells, or PBMCs.

The CDR3 is 14 residues long. Germline loops: CDR1 SGHAT, CDR2 FQNNGV. V lost 4 bases and J 4 bases, leaving 11 bases between the germline ends. Authors' methods: Using reference gene primer amplification, nucleated cell counts were estimated. The table came from immunoSEQ multiplex PCR; TCRdb's copy has only in-frame clones and leaves some out. The DNA was the basis for D and trimming; V, J and clone size are from that table. This table holds approximately 170,000 clones, approximately 85% found once. The sequence was obtained from a man aged 60 to 75 who had recovered from COVID-19. Sequenced sample: peripheral blood. The V and J genes are TRBV11-2 and TRBJ2-1; possible D gene TRBD2, 6 bases. This CDR3 is CASSSVGGYNEQFF. CDR3 in DNA: TGTGCCAGCAGCTCGGTGGGGGGATACAATGAGCAGTTCTTC.